The rows below give T cell receptor beta chains drawn from one sample of a study of blood T cell repertoires in COVID-19. TCRdb's copy holds only in-frame clones and misses some; the assay was immunoSEQ multiplex PCR. The repertoire has roughly 180,000 clones, 80% of them found once; the top ten carry approximately 15%. Specimen: PBMCs or T cells enriched from blood (not recorded which). All receptors come from a man aged 55 to 70 who had been exposed to COVID-19. Both conserved end residues are part of each CDR3. Fields, in order: clone size, D gene, J gene, V gene, CDR3 DNA, CDR3 protein. The D gene is left open where the match is weak. The listing skips clone size in some rows; elsewhere it reads once, few, many or a size class.

>NA|TRBD2|TRBJ2-1|TRBV30
TGTGCCTGGAGTGTACGCGGGAGGATTAACCATGAGCAGTTCTTC
CAWSVRGRINHEQFF
>NA|TRBD1|TRBJ1-2|TRBV10-3
TGTGCCATCAGTGACGGGACAGACGACTATGGCTACACCTTC
CAISDGTDDYGYTF
>NA|NA|TRBJ2-7|TRBV28
TGTGCCAGCACCCCGGGGAGGGAGCAGTACTTC
CASTPGREQYF
>NA|TRBD1|TRBJ2-7|TRBV20-1
TGCAGTGCTAGTAGGCCCCGGACAGGGGGCAATTACGAGCAGTACTTC
CSASRPRTGGNYEQYF
>NA|NA|TRBJ1-2|TRBV9
TGTGCCAGCAGCGTGAGGGAGGGCGACTATGGCTACACCTTC
CASSVREGDYGYTF
>once|NA|TRBJ2-5|TRBV7-9
TGTGCCAGCAGCTTGGGTTCGGGCCAAGAGACCCAGTACTTC
CASSLGSGQETQYF
>NA|TRBD1|TRBJ1-4|TRBV14
TGTGCCAGCAGCCAATCAGGGGGCGCGACTAATGAAAAACTGTTTTTT
CASSQSGGATNEKLFF
>NA|TRBD1|TRBJ2-7|TRBV19
TGTGCCAGTAGTATAAGGACAGGGACCTCCTACGAGCAGTACTTC
CASSIRTGTSYEQYF
>NA|NA|TRBJ1-5|TRBV7-2
TGTGCCAGCAGCTTAGTTCCAGGGTCGGGGGGACAGCCCCAGCATTTT
CASSLVPGSGGQPQHF
>NA|TRBD2|TRBJ2-1|TRBV5-4
TGTGCCAGCAGCTCGGGGGGGCCCAGGTCCTACAATGAGCAGTTCTTC
CASSSGGPRSYNEQFF
>NA|TRBD1|TRBJ1-6|TRBV6-4
TGTGCCAGCAGTGACACAGGGGTCACACCCCTCCACTTT
CASSDTGVTPLHF
>NA|TRBD1|TRBJ1-3|TRBV6-6
TGTGCCAGCAGCCCACCGGGACAGGGGTTCGGAAACACCATATATTTT
CASSPPGQGFGNTIYF
>NA|TRBD1|TRBJ1-5|TRBV29-1
TGCAGCCCCCCGGACAGGGCTACCGCATGGGATCAGTGCAATCAGCCCCAGCATTTT
CSPPDRATAWDQCNQPQHF
>NA|TRBD2|TRBJ2-1|TRBV7-2
TGTGCCAGCAGAGATTTACTAGCGCCGACCTACAATGAGCAGTTCTTC
CASRDLLAPTYNEQFF
>few|TRBD1|TRBJ1-2|TRBV5-4
TGTGCCAGCAGCTCTCGACAGGGTTTTGATGGCTACACCTTC
CASSSRQGFDGYTF
>few|NA|TRBJ2-3|TRBV5-1
TGCGCCAGCACCCTCTCCGGACTGCTTAGCACAGATACGCAGTATTTT
CASTLSGLLSTDTQYF
>NA|NA|TRBJ1-1|TRBV4-2
TGTGCCAGCAGCCAAGACGGGGGGCAGGTGAACACTGAAGCTTTCTTT
CASSQDGGQVNTEAFF
>few|NA|TRBJ2-2|TRBV10-3
TGTGCCATCAGGGGGTCGGGAAACACCGGGGAGCTGTTTTTT
CAIRGSGNTGELFF
>NA|TRBD2|TRBJ2-1|TRBV30
TGTGCCTGGACCATTGGGACTAGCGGAAACAATGAGCAGTTCTTC
CAWTIGTSGNNEQFF
>NA|TRBD2|TRBJ2-7|TRBV7-2
TGTGCCAGCAGCTGGGGACTAGCGAGGGGGGGCCACGAGCAGTACTTC
CASSWGLARGGHEQYF
>NA|NA|TRBJ2-3|TRBV21-1
TGTGCCAGCAGCAAAATTAGGTTGGAGGTTTCAGATACGCAGTATTTT
CASSKIRLEVSDTQYF
>NA|NA|TRBJ2-1|TRBV19
TGTGCCAGTAGTCCCAGACAGCTCCCCGCTGTACAAGTTGAGCAGTTCTTC
CASSPRQLPAVQVEQFF
>NA|NA|TRBJ1-2|TRBV7-9
TGTGCCAGCAGCCTCCTGACAGGCCCTAACTATGGCTACACCTTC
CASSLLTGPNYGYTF
>NA|NA|TRBJ2-7|TRBV6-5
TGTGCCAGCCTACAAGGGGGAATCTACGAGCAGTACTTC
CASLQGGIYEQYF
>NA|TRBD1|TRBJ1-5|TRBV7-2
TGTGCCAGCAGCTTAGGGCCAGGGGGGCCCCAGCATTTT
CASSLGPGGPQHF
>NA|NA|TRBJ2-2|TRBV28
TGTGCCAGCAGTCCAACAGACGCCGGCACCGGGGAGCTGTTTTTT
CASSPTDAGTGELFF
>NA|NA|TRBJ2-7|TRBV7-2
TGTGCCAGCAACTGGGGCGGCTCGGCCTACGAGCAGTACTTC
CASNWGGSAYEQYF
>NA|TRBD1|TRBJ1-6|TRBV7-2
TGTGCCAGCAGCTACCAGGGGGCGGCAAATTCACCCCTCCACTTT
CASSYQGAANSPLHF
>NA|TRBD2|TRBJ2-3|TRBV15
TGTGCCACCAGCAGAGTCAGGGCTAGCGGGACTCCAGATACGCAGTATTTT
CATSRVRASGTPDTQYF
>NA|NA|TRBJ1-2|TRBV11-2
TGTGCCAGCAGCTTAGATTTCGGCCCGGGGAACTATGGCTACACCTTC
CASSLDFGPGNYGYTF
>NA|TRBD2|TRBJ2-1|TRBV5-1
TGCGCCAGCAGCTTGATGCCGGGACTAGCGGGAGTAGGTTCGGCTGATGAGCAGTTCTTC
CASSLMPGLAGVGSADEQFF
>NA|TRBD2|TRBJ2-7|TRBV5-1
TGCGCCAGCAGCTTCGCTAGCGGGTCCCACGAGCAGTACTTC
CASSFASGSHEQYF
>NA|NA|TRBJ1-6|TRBV12-3/TRBV12-4
TGTGCCAGCAGGCTTGACAGTGGTCTCCACTTT
CASRLDSGLHF
>once|NA|TRBJ2-2|TRBV7-8
TGTGCCAGCAGCTTAAGAGACGCGGGCACCGGGGAGCTGTTTTTT
CASSLRDAGTGELFF
>NA|TRBD1|TRBJ1-1|TRBV12-3/TRBV12-4
TGTGCCAGCAGGACAGGGTTTGAAGCTTTCTTT
CASRTGFEAFF
>NA|TRBD1|TRBJ1-1|TRBV5-1
TGCGCCAGCAGCCTCGCAGGGGGCGAGGGTACTGAAGCTTTCTTT
CASSLAGGEGTEAFF
>NA|TRBD1|TRBJ2-3|TRBV2
TGTGCCAGCAGTGAAGACAGGGGGCCAGATACGCAGTATTTT
CASSEDRGPDTQYF
>NA|TRBD1|TRBJ1-6|TRBV19
TGTGCCAGAGAGACCGGGACAGGGGATTCACCCCTCCACTTT
CARETGTGDSPLHF
>NA|NA|TRBJ2-3|TRBV3-1/TRBV3-2
TGTGCCAGCAGCCAAGACCCTATAGGGGGTACGCAGTATTTT
CASSQDPIGGTQYF
>NA|NA|TRBJ1-2|TRBV5-6
TGTGCCAGCAGCTTCACGGGGGTTAAGGGCGGCTACACCTTC
CASSFTGVKGGYTF
>once|TRBD1|TRBJ2-5|TRBV5-4
TGTGCCAGCAGCTTGGGGGACAGGGGGCTCCGGGAGACCCAGTACTTC
CASSLGDRGLRETQYF
>few|NA|TRBJ1-3|TRBV3-1/TRBV3-2
TGTGCCAGCAGCCAAGATTGGCCAGATGGAAACACCATATATTTT
CASSQDWPDGNTIYF
>NA|TRBD2|TRBJ2-1|TRBV10-1
TGCGCCAGCAGTACTAGCGGGACGAACAATGAGCAGTTCTTC
CASSTSGTNNEQFF
>NA|NA|TRBJ2-7|TRBV11-2
TGTGCCAGCAGCTTCTCGACACAGGGCACCTACGAGCAGTACTTC
CASSFSTQGTYEQYF